Below, 32 T cell receptor beta chains from the same sample are listed, as sequenced in a study of T cell responses to AZD1222 COVID-19 vaccine. Profiling relied on immunoSEQ multiplex PCR, and the TCRdb table lists in-frame clones only, not all of them. The repertoire has approximately 160,000 clones, about 90% of them found once; the top ten carry around 2.6%. The sequenced sample was peripheral blood, obtained on day 0 of AZD1222 vaccination. These receptors were collected from an adult in good health.

The chain employs TRBV24-1 and TRBJ1-1; the D is unclear. V shed 4 bases and J shed 1 base, with 6 bases lying between them. The CDR3 has 13 residues. The germline gives CDR1 KGHDR, CDR2 SFDVKD. The CDR3 DNA is TGTGCCACCAGTGAGGGGTGGAACACTGAAGCTTTCTTT. This translates into CATSEGWNTEAFF.

This chain connects TRBV7-8 to TRBJ2-7, with TRBD2 matching over 11 bases. The junction had 4 bases not matched to a gene; V was cut back by 5 bases and J by 4 bases. This CDR3 is built from 14 residues. In germline, CDR1 is SGHVS, CDR2 FQNEAQ. The CDR3 reads CASSPTSGSYEQYF. CDR3 nucleotides: TGTGCCAGCAGCCCTACTAGCGGGAGTTACGAGCAGTACTTC.

The genes are TRBV18 and TRBJ1-2; D gene ambiguous. Germline V gives CDR1 KGHSH, CDR2 LQKENI. V gave up 5 bases and J gave up 6 bases, with 13 bases separating them. This CDR3 has 13 residues. For the CDR3, the DNA is TGTGCCAGCTCAAACTATATGGGTGATGGCTACACCTTC. Amino acids: CASSNYMGDGYTF.

This chain connects TRBV5-1 to TRBJ1-1, with D possibly TRBD1 on 6 matching bases. Trimming removed 4 bases at V and 2 bases at J, with 12 bases between. Germline V CDR1 and CDR2: SGHRS, YFSETQ. The CDR3 length is 14 residues. The CDR3 reads CASSAETGNTEAFF. The CDR3 DNA is TGCGCCAGCAGCGCCGAGACAGGCAACACTGAAGCTTTCTTT.

The chain joins TRBV6-5 to TRBJ2-1; tentative D call: TRBD1 (5 bases). CDR3 length: 16 amino acids. Trimming took 2 bases from V and 4 from J, leaving 15 bases between them. The germline V gene encodes CDR1 MNHEY and CDR2 SVGAGI. The CDR3 region is CASSYHRRRTYNEQFF. For the CDR3, the DNA is TGTGCCAGCAGTTACCATCGTCGGCGGACATACAATGAGCAGTTCTTC.

V and J are TRBV11-2 and TRBJ1-2; the D gene is possibly TRBD1 (6 bases). The CDR3 spans 18 residues. V dropped 2 bases and J dropped 0 bases, with 19 bases sitting between them. Germline V lookup: CDR1 SGHAT, CDR2 FQNNGV. The CDR3 sequence: CASSLRAPTGSSNYGYTF. CDR3 nucleotides: TGTGCCAGCAGCTTACGAGCTCCGACAGGCTCTTCTAACTATGGCTACACCTTC. Full variable domain (remainder filled in from reference TRBV11-2 and TRBJ1-2): EAGVAQSPRYKIIEKRQSVAFWCNPISGHATLYWYQQILGQGPKLLIQFQNNGVVDDSQLPKDRFSAERLKGVDSTLKIQPAKLEDSAVYLCASSLRAPTGSSNYGYTFGSGTRLTVV.

The chain combines TRBV6-1 with TRBJ1-1; D ambiguous. The CDR3 runs 13 residues. The germline CDR1 and CDR2 sequences are MNHNS and SASEGT. Trimming removed 1 base at V and 1 base at J, with 4 bases between. The CDR3 sequence: CASSEVGNTEAFF. CDR3 DNA: TGTGCCAGCAGTGAAGTCGGGAACACTGAAGCTTTCTTT.

CDR3 amino acids: CATSRVQSGLAGVYTQYF. For the CDR3, the DNA is TGTGCCACCAGCAGAGTCCAGTCGGGACTAGCGGGAGTTTATACGCAGTATTTT. The rearrangement links TRBV15 to TRBJ2-3, with 14 bases aligning to TRBD2. Per the germline V gene, CDR1 is LNHNV and CDR2 is YYDKDF (reference sequence). The length of the CDR3 is 18 residues. The trim removed 1 base at V and 7 bases at J, leaving 10 bases unmatched. The whole variable domain, filled in from reference TRBV15 and TRBJ2-3, reads DAMVIQNPRYQVTQFGKPVTLSCSQTLNHNVMYWYQQKSSQAPKLLFHYYDKDFNNEADTPDNFQSRRPNTSFCFLDIRSPGLGDTAMYLCATSRVQSGLAGVYTQYFGPGTRLTVL.

The J gene is TRBJ2-3, the V gene TRBV2, with 10 bases matching TRBD2. Per the germline V gene, CDR1 is SNHLY and CDR2 is FYNNEI. The CDR3 is made up of 15 amino acids. J was trimmed by 1 base and V by 6 bases; bases with no gene match: 4. This CDR3 reads CASRGTSVRTDTQYF. CDR3 nucleotides: TGTGCCAGCAGGGGGACTAGCGTCCGCACAGATACGCAGTATTTT. The whole variable domain, filled in from reference TRBV2 and TRBJ2-3, reads EPEVTQTPSHQVTQMGQEVILRCVPISNHLYFYWYRQILGQKVEFLVSFYNNEISEKSEIFDDQFSVERPDGSNFTLKIRSTKLEDSAMYFCASRGTSVRTDTQYFGPGTRLTVL.

The rearrangement joins TRBV25-1 to TRBJ2-6; D unclear. Deletions cut 8 bases from V and 1 base from J, with 6 bases between. Per the germline V gene, CDR1 is MGHDK and CDR2 is SYGVNS. CDR3 length: 13 amino acids. The CDR3 coding sequence is TGTGCCAGCCAGGTTTCTGGGGCCAACGTCCTGACTTTC. Its translation is CASQVSGANVLTF.

This clone was seen just once. The CDR3: CASSYGGTEAFF. The CDR3 nucleotides read TGTGCCAGCAGTTACGGGGGGACTGAAGCTTTCTTT. This chain uses TRBV6-5 with TRBJ1-1; the D gene is possibly TRBD1 (5 bases). Deletions cut 2 bases from V and 5 bases from J, with 6 bases between. This CDR3 spans 12 amino acids. Germline CDR1 and CDR2: MNHEY and SVGAGI.

This clone has a handful of counts. The chain carries TRBV19 and TRBJ2-7; 8 bases fit TRBD1. The V and J ends lost 5 bases and 6 bases, in that order; junction bases with no gene match: 0. The germline V gene encodes CDR1 LNHDA and CDR2 SQIVND (reference sequence). The CDR3 is 11 amino acids. CDR3 region: CASSDRGEQYF. The CDR3 nucleotides are TGTGCCAGTAGTGACAGGGGCGAGCAGTACTTC. Using reference TRBV19 and TRBJ2-7 for the parts outside the CDR3, the full variable domain is DGGITQSPKYLFRKEGQNVTLSCEQNLNHDAMYWYRQDPGQGLRLIYYSQIVNDFQKGDIAEGYSVSREKKESFPLTVTSAQKNPTAFYLCASSDRGEQYFGPGTRLTVT.

This chain uses TRBV3-1 (or the pseudogene TRBV3-2) with TRBJ2-1, with D possibly being TRBD2 (6 bases). The CDR3 spans 19 residues. Per germline, CDR1 LGHDT and CDR2 YNNKEL (reference sequence). With 1 base removed from V and 12 bases from J, the gap between germline ends came to 31 bases. In DNA, the CDR3 is TGTGCCAGCAGCCAAGGGCGTGACAGAACCTACTGGGACTCGCGGGGGCAGTTCTTC. Translating it yields CASSQGRDRTYWDSRGQFF.

CDR3 loop: CASRLAFGTSGRNEQFF. As DNA, the CDR3 is TGTGCCAGCAGACTAGCATTTGGGACTAGCGGGAGAAATGAGCAGTTCTTC. The chain has TRBV11-2 and TRBJ2-1, with 14 bases fitting TRBD2. V lost 6 bases and J lost 7; bases outside the gene matches: 11. Germline lookup yields CDR1 SGHAT and CDR2 FQNNGV. This CDR3 spans 17 amino acids.

The gene calls are TRBV6-6 and TRBJ1-1; 7 bases are a match to TRBD1. CDR3 length: 14 residues. V dropped 9 bases and J dropped 3; count of bases not matched to a gene: 10. The germline V gene has CDR1 MNHNY and CDR2 SVGAGI (reference sequence). CDR3 sequence reads: CASLKGGSYTEAFF. Here the CDR3 DNA reads TGTGCCAGTCTGAAAGGGGGCTCGTACACTGAAGCTTTCTTT.

The rearrangement links TRBV7-3 to TRBJ2-6; possible D gene TRBD1, 6 bases. There are 19 residues in the CDR3. V was shortened by 0 bases and J by 1 base, with 16 bases between the two germline ends. From germline, CDR1 is SGHTA and CDR2 FQGTGA. This chain's CDR3 is CASSLTDRTGISGANVLTF. CDR3 sequence (DNA): TGTGCCAGCAGCTTAACGGACAGAACAGGGATATCTGGGGCCAACGTCCTGACTTTC.

This chain joins TRBV19 and TRBJ1-1; D is undetermined. V was cut by 6 bases and J by 0 bases, with 17 bases left in between. Germline-derived CDR1 and CDR2 are LNHDA and SQIVND (reference sequence). CDR3 length: 16 residues. The CDR3 here is CASRSPQEVMNTEAFF. CDR3 coding DNA: TGTGCCAGTAGGTCCCCACAAGAAGTTATGAACACTGAAGCTTTCTTT.

This clone appeared once. This chain uses TRBV28 with TRBJ2-7; D is perhaps TRBD1 or TRBD2 (5 bases each). Trimming cost V 5 bases and J 5 bases, with 16 bases left between them. Germline lookup yields CDR1 MDHEN and CDR2 SYDVKM. This CDR3 is built from 14 residues. The CDR3 protein is CASSGDGSSDEQYF. CDR3 coding DNA: TGTGCCAGCAGTGGGGACGGTTCTTCGGACGAGCAGTACTTC.

The chain employs TRBV4-2 and TRBJ2-1; tentatively, D is TRBD2 (5 bases). Germline V lookup: CDR1 LGHNA, CDR2 YNFKEQ. CDR3 length equals 17 residues. V was clipped by 2 bases and J by 0 bases, with 14 bases between them. This chain's CDR3 is CASSQYVRGSSYNEQFF. The CDR3 region has the DNA TGTGCCAGCAGCCAATATGTCCGGGGAAGCTCCTACAATGAGCAGTTCTTC.

V and J are TRBV13 and TRBJ2-3, with 9 bases lining up with TRBD2. The CDR3 totals 14 residues. Trimming removed 5 bases from V and 7 bases from J; junction bases left unmatched: 7. Germline CDR1 is PRHDT and CDR2 is FYEKMQ (reference sequence). CDR3 in DNA: TGTGCCAGCAGCCTTAGCGGGAGCCCGAATACGCAGTATTTT. Protein sequence: CASSLSGSPNTQYF.

This sequence joins TRBV6-1 and TRBJ2-5; D may be TRBD1 or TRBD2 (5 bases each). Trimming took off 1 base at V and 4 bases at J, with 10 bases between the two ends. The V gene's germline CDR1 is MNHNS and CDR2 SASEGT. The CDR3 sequence is 14 residues long. CDR3 region: CASSEESRGETQYF. For the CDR3, the DNA is TGTGCCAGCAGTGAAGAATCGAGGGGAGAGACCCAGTACTTC.

This clone was detected a few times. The chain joins TRBV7-8 to TRBJ2-5; no firm D call. V was shortened by 3 bases and J by 5 bases, with 10 bases between the two germline ends. This CDR3 spans 13 amino acids. Per the germline V gene, CDR1 is SGHVS and CDR2 is FQNEAQ. The CDR3 coding sequence is TGTGCCAGCAGCTTTGACCGTACCGAGACCCAGTACTTC. Protein product: CASSFDRTETQYF. Full variable domain (rest looked up from reference TRBV7-8 and TRBJ2-5): GAGVSQSPRYKVAKRGQDVALRCDPISGHVSLFWYQQALGQGPEFLTYFQNEAQLDKSGLPSDRFFAERPEGSVSTLKIQRTQQEDSAVYLCASSFDRTETQYFGPGTRLLVL.

The chain uses TRBV6-1 and TRBJ2-7; D is unresolved. CDR3 size: 15 residues. Trimming stripped 3 bases from V and 5 bases from J, with 17 bases between. Germline V lookup: CDR1 MNHNS, CDR2 SASEGT. The CDR3 reads CASSEIIRNWDEQYF. CDR3 DNA sequence: TGTGCCAGCAGTGAGATCATAAGGAATTGGGACGAGCAGTACTTC.

The DNA of the CDR3 is TGTGCCAGCAGTTACGAGGGGCGGTACACTGAAGCTTTCTTT. Amino acid sequence: CASSYEGRYTEAFF. The rearrangement joins TRBV6-6 to TRBJ1-1, with a tentative D call TRBD1 (5 bases). CDR1 MNHNY and CDR2 SVGAGI come from the germline V gene (reference sequence). V shed 2 bases and J shed 3 bases, with 10 bases lying between them. CDR3 length: 14 residues.

The CDR3 DNA follows: TGCGCCAGCAGCCGTACTAGCGGGGATACCCAAGAGACCCAGTACTTC. Encoded protein: CASSRTSGDTQETQYF. The chain links TRBV5-1 to TRBJ2-5, with 10 bases that match TRBD2. This CDR3 region has 16 residues. V gave up 4 bases and J gave up 1 base; unmatched junction bases: 7. Germline lookup yields CDR1 SGHRS and CDR2 YFSETQ.

The chain has TRBV27 and TRBJ2-1; tentative D call: TRBD1 (5 bases). V was pared by 4 bases and J by 0 bases, with 7 bases between. Germline values: CDR1 MNHEY, CDR2 SMNVEV (reference sequence). The CDR3 totals 14 residues. The CDR3 here is CASSYRSSYNEQFF. CDR3 bases: TGTGCCAGCAGTTACAGGAGCTCCTACAATGAGCAGTTCTTC.

This clone was picked up one time. The J gene is TRBJ1-5, the V gene TRBV27, with unresolved D. Germline lookup yields CDR1 MNHEY and CDR2 SMNVEV (reference sequence). CDR3 size: 14 residues. Trimming cost V 3 bases and J 6 bases, with 12 bases left between them. The CDR3 reads CASSFGQSGQPQHF. As DNA, the CDR3 is TGTGCCAGCAGTTTCGGTCAAAGCGGTCAGCCCCAGCATTTT.

The chain combines TRBV6-5 with TRBJ1-3; a weak D match, TRBD1 (6 bases). The ends were cut back, 4 bases at V and 0 bases at J, with 13 bases in the middle. CDR3 size: 16 residues. The germline CDR1 and CDR2 sequences are MNHEY and SVGAGI. The DNA of the CDR3 is TGTGCCAGCAGTTCCGGACAGCCCATCTCTGGAAACACCATATATTTT. This translates into CASSSGQPISGNTIYF.

The V call is TRBV9, the J call TRBJ2-1; 7 bases are a match to TRBD2. After removal of 0 bases from V and 3 bases from J, the junction contained 6 bases not matched to a gene. Germline CDR1 is SGDLS and CDR2 is YYNGEE. The CDR3 totals 16 residues. The CDR3 DNA reads as TGTGCCAGCAGCGTAGGAATTGGGACTAACTACAATGAGCAGTTCTTC. Amino acids: CASSVGIGTNYNEQFF.

The V gene is TRBV7-6, the J gene TRBJ1-4; D not certain. This CDR3 has 10 amino acids. Trimming took 8 bases from V and 7 from J, leaving 5 bases between them. Germline V gives CDR1 SGHVS, CDR2 FNYEAQ. The CDR3 protein is CASAGEKLFF. In nucleotides, the CDR3 is TGTGCCAGCGCGGGTGAAAAACTGTTTTTT. Looking up the rest from reference TRBV7-6 and TRBJ1-4 gives the full variable domain: GAGVSQSPRYKVTKRGQDVALRCDPISGHVSLYWYRQALGQGPEFLTYFNYEAQQDKSGLPNDRFSAERPEGSISTLTIQRTEQRDSAMYRCASAGEKLFFGSGTQLSVL.

The chain carries TRBV4-2 and TRBJ2-2, with 7 nucleotides matching TRBD2. Germline V gives CDR1 LGHNA, CDR2 YNFKEQ. V lost 1 base and J lost 4; bases outside the gene matches: 3. This CDR3 is built from 15 residues. CDR3 in DNA: TGTGCCAGCAGCCAAGTATTAGCGGGCACCGGGGAGCTGTTTTTT. Amino acids: CASSQVLAGTGELFF.

The CDR3, as DNA: TGCGCCAGCAGCTTGCAAGATACGCAGTATTTT. This encodes CASSLQDTQYF. The chain uses TRBV5-1 and TRBJ2-3; D gene ambiguous. With 1 base removed from V and 5 bases from J, the gap between germline ends came to 2 bases. Per germline, CDR1 SGHRS and CDR2 YFSETQ. The CDR3 is made up of 11 amino acids.